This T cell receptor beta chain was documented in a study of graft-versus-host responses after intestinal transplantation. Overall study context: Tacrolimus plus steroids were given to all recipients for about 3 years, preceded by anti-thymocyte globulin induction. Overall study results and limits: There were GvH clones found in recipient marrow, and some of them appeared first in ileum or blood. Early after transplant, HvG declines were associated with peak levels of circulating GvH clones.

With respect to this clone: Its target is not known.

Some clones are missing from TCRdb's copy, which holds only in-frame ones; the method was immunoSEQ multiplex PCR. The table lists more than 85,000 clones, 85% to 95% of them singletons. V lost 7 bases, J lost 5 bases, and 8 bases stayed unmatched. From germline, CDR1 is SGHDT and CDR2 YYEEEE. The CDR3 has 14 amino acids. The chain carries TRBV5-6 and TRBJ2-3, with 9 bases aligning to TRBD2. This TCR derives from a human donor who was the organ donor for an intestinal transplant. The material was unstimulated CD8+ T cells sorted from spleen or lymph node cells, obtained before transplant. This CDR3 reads CASSTLLAGDTQYF. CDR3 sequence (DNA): TGTGCCAGCTCCACTTTACTAGCGGGAGATACGCAGTATTTT.